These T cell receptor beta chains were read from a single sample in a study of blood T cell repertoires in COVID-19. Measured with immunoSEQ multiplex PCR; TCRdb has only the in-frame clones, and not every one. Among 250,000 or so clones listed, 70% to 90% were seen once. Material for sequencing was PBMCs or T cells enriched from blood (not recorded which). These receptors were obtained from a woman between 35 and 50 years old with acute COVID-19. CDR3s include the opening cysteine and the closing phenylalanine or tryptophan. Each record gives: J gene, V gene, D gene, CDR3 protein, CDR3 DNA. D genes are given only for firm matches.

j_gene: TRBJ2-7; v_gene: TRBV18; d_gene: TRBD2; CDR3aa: CASSPGGSSYEQYF; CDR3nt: TGTGCCAGCTCACCGGGAGGGTCTTCCTACGAGCAGTACTTC
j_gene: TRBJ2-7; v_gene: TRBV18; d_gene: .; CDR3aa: CASSPRRGYEQYF; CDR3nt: TGTGCCAGCTCACCAAGGAGGGGCTACGAGCAGTACTTC
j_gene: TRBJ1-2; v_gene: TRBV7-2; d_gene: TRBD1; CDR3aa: CASRQGLAVHYGYTF; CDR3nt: TGTGCCAGCAGACAGGGGCTTGCCGTCCACTATGGCTACACCTTC
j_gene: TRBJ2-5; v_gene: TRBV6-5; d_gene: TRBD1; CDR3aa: CASRPGGLDLTQYF; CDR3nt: TGTGCCAGCAGGCCAGGGGGCCTAGACTTGACCCAGTACTTC
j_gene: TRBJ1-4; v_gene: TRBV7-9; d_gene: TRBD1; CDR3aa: CASSPGTGSPYNEKLFF; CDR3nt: TGTGCCAGCAGCCCGGGGACAGGGTCCCCGTATAATGAAAAACTGTTTTTT
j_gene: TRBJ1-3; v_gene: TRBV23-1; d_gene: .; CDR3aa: CAKQQGPGNTIYF; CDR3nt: TGCGCCAAACAACAGGGACCCGGAAACACCATATATTTT
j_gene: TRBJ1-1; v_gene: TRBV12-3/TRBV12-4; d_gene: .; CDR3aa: CASSLGERTEAFF; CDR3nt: TGTGCCAGCAGTTTAGGTGAGAGGACTGAAGCTTTCTTT
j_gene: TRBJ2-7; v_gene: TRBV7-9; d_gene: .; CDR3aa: CASSHTLTGGYEQYF; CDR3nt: TGTGCCAGCAGCCATACTTTGACTGGAGGGTACGAGCAGTACTTC
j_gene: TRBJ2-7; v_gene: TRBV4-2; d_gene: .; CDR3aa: CASRPAGGGDYEQYF; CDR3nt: TGTGCCAGCAGACCGGCCGGAGGGGGCGACTACGAGCAGTACTTC
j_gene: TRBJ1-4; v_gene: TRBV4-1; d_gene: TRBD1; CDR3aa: CASSQGQEPYEKLFF; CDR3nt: TGCGCCAGCAGCCAGGGACAGGAACCCTATGAAAAACTGTTTTTT
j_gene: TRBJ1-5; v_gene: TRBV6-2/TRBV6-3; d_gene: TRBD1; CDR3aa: CASSYGDRGNNQPQHF; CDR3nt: TGTGCCAGCAGTTATGGTGACAGGGGAAACAATCAGCCCCAGCATTTT